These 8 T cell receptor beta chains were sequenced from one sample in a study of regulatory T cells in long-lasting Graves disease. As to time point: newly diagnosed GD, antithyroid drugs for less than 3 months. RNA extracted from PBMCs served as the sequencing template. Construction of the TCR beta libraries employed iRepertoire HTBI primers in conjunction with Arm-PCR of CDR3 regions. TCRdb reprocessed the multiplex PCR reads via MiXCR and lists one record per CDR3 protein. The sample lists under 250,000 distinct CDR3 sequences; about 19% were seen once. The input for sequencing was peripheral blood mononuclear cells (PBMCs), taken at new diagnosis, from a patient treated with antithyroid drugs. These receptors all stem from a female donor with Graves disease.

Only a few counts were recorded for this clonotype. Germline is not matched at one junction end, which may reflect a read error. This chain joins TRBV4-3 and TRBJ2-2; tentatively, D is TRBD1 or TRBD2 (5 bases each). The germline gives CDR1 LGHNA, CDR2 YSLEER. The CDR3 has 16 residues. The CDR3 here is CASSHGTLGVAGELVF. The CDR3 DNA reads TGCGCCAGCAGCCATGGCACCCTGGGGGTCGCCGGGGAGCTGGTTTTT.

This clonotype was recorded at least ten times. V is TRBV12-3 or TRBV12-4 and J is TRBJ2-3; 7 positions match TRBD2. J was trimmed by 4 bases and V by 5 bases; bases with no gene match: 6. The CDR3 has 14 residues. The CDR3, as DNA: TGTGCCAGCAGTCAGCGGGGCCGGGCAGATACGCAGTATTTT. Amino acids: CASSQRGRADTQYF.

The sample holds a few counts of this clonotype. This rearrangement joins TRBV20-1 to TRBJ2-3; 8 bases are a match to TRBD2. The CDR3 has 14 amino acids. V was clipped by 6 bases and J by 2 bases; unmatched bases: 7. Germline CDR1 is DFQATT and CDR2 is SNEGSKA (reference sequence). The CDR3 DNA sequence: TGCAGTGCCTCACTAGCGGAGATCACAGATACGCAGTATTTT. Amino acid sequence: CSASLAEITDTQYF.

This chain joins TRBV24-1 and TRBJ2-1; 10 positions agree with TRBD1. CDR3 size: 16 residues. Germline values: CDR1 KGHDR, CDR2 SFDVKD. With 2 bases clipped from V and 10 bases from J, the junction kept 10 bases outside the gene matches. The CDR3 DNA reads TGTGCCACCAGTGATTCCGTCGGGACAGGGGCGTTAGAGCAGTTCTTC. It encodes CATSDSVGTGALEQFF.

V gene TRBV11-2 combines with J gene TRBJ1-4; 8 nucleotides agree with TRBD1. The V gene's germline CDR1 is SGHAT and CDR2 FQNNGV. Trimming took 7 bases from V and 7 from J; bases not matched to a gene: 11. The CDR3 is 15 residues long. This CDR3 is CASNRPGTGAEKLFF. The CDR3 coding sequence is TGTGCCAGCAACAGACCCGGGACAGGTGCTGAAAAACTGTTTTTT.

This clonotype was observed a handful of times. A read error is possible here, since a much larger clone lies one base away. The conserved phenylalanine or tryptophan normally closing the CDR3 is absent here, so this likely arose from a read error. As DNA, the CDR3 is TGTGCCAGCAGCTTAGATAAGGCAGCCCAAGAGACCCAGTACTCC. It specifies CASSLDKAAQETQYS. This chain uses TRBV11-2 with TRBJ2-5; unclear D gene. Germline CDR1 is SGHAT and CDR2 is FQNNGV. CDR3 size: 15 residues. With 0 bases removed from V and 1 base from J, the gap between germline ends came to 9 bases.

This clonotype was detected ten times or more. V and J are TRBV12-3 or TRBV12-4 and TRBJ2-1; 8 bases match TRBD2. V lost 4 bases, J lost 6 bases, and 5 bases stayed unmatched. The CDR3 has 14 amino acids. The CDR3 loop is CASSSRLASNEQFF. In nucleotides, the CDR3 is TGTGCCAGCAGTTCCCGACTAGCGTCCAATGAGCAGTTCTTC.

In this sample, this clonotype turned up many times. The CDR3 region is CASSLEIGVEKLFF. The CDR3 DNA follows: TGTGCCAGCAGCTTGGAGATAGGAGTTGAAAAACTGTTTTTT. The genes are TRBV5-8 and TRBJ1-4; D is ambiguous. Germline V lookup: CDR1 SGHTS, CDR2 YDEGEE. The V end lost 0 bases, the J end lost 7 bases, and 10 bases lay between the germline ends. This CDR3 has 14 amino acids. Variable domain in full (rest from reference TRBV5-8 and TRBJ1-4): EAGVTQSPTHLIKTRGQQATLRCSPISGHTSVYWYQQALGLGLQFLLWYDEGEERNRGNFPPRFSGRQFPNYSSELNVNALELEDSALYLCASSLEIGVEKLFFGSGTQLSVL.